One sample yielded the 11 T cell receptor beta chains listed below, sequenced in a study of blood T cell repertoires in COVID-19. TCRdb's table, derived via immunoSEQ multiplex PCR, lists solely in-frame clones and lacks some. The table records roughly 300,000 clones, 87% of them present only once. The sequenced sample consisted of PBMCs or T cells enriched from blood (not recorded which). The receptors were sampled from a woman aged 25 to 45 who had recovered from COVID-19.

V is TRBV5-1 and J is TRBJ2-5, with D tentatively TRBD1 (6 bases). Trimming took off 4 bases at V and 5 bases at J, with 15 bases between the two ends. The CDR3 is 14 amino acids. Germline-derived CDR1 and CDR2 are SGHRS and YFSETQ. The CDR3 nucleotides read TGCGCCAGCAGCATACAGGGCTCCGGGGAGACCCAGTACTTC. Translation gives CASSIQGSGETQYF.

This clone is a singleton in its sample. The rearrangement uses TRBV3-1 (or the pseudogene TRBV3-2) and TRBJ2-7; TRBD2 matches 8 bases. J was trimmed by 6 bases and V by 4 bases; bases with no gene match: 11. The CDR3 is 15 residues long. In germline, CDR1 is LGHDT, CDR2 YNNKEL (reference sequence). The CDR3 sequence is CASSPPGGTRGEQYF. DNA of the CDR3: TGTGCCAGCAGCCCCCCGGGGGGGACTCGGGGCGAGCAGTACTTC.

This chain connects TRBV2 to TRBJ1-1; D unclear. The CDR3 totals 12 residues. Deletions cut 7 bases from V and 1 base from J, with 7 bases between. The germline CDR1 and CDR2 sequences are SNHLY and FYNNEI. The CDR3 protein is CASNGRNTEAFF. CDR3 bases: TGTGCCAGCAATGGCCGGAACACTGAAGCTTTCTTT.

The chain has TRBV11-3 and TRBJ2-7; D is uncertain. Germline loops: CDR1 SGHNT, CDR2 YENEEA. Trimming cost V 1 base and J 4 bases, with 8 bases left between them. The CDR3 spans 13 residues. CDR3 amino acids: CASSLGGQYEQYF. The CDR3 coding sequence is TGTGCCAGCAGCTTAGGTGGGCAGTACGAGCAGTACTTC.

This clone was seen only a few times. Within the sample, other DNA sequences also encode this same CDR3. CDR3 sequence (DNA): TGCGCCAGCAGCTTGGCCGGGGAGACTGAAGCTTTCTTT. It specifies CASSLAGETEAFF. The chain carries TRBV5-1 and TRBJ1-1; D unclear. This CDR3 is 13 amino acids long. V dropped 0 bases and J dropped 5 bases, with 8 bases sitting between them. Per the germline V gene, CDR1 is SGHRS and CDR2 is YFSETQ.

The CDR3 DNA is TGTGCCAGCAGCGTACAGGGGAGAGACACTGAAGCTTTCTTT. It encodes CASSVQGRDTEAFF. This rearrangement joins TRBV14 to TRBJ1-1; 7 bases map to TRBD1. V was pared by 5 bases and J by 3 bases, with 6 bases of the junction left unmatched. The CDR3 is 14 amino acids. CDR1 SGHDN and CDR2 FVKESK come from the germline V gene.

This chain uses TRBV13 with TRBJ1-1; 9 bases match TRBD1. The CDR3 covers 14 residues. The V segment lost 6 bases and the J segment 4 bases; nucleotides outside the gene matches: 6. Germline V CDR1 and CDR2: PRHDT, FYEKMQ (reference sequence). CDR3 in amino acids: CASRRTGESTEAFF. The CDR3 nucleotides read TGTGCCAGCAGACGGACAGGGGAGAGCACTGAAGCTTTCTTT.

The chain recombines TRBV10-1 with TRBJ2-1; 9 bases align to TRBD1. The trim removed 3 bases at V and 6 bases at J, leaving 9 bases unmatched. Looked up from germline, CDR1 is WNHNN and CDR2 is SYGVQD (reference sequence). CDR3 length: 16 amino acids. The CDR3 bases are TGCGCCAGCAGTGACCAAACCGGGACAGGGCGCAATGAGCAGTTCTTC. This translates into CASSDQTGTGRNEQFF.

CDR3 residues: CASSSLLAGVKDTQYF. CDR3 DNA sequence: TGTGCCAGCAGTTCGCTACTAGCGGGGGTTAAAGATACGCAGTATTTT. The rearrangement links TRBV6-5 to TRBJ2-3; the match to TRBD2 covers 11 bases. Germline lookup yields CDR1 MNHEY and CDR2 SVGAGI. Trimming cost V 4 bases and J 5 bases; bases outside gene matches: 8. The CDR3 loop spans 16 amino acids.

This chain links TRBV6-2 or TRBV6-3 with TRBJ1-1; TRBD1 matches 9 bases. This CDR3 comprises 19 residues. The V segment lost 4 bases and the J segment 1 base; nucleotides outside the gene matches: 16. From germline, CDR1 is MNHEY and CDR2 SVGEGT. In DNA, the CDR3 is TGTGCCAGCAGTTCCCTACCTCCACCCGGACAGGGGAGGAACACTGAAGCTTTCTTT. This sequence encodes CASSSLPPPGQGRNTEAFF.

The chain is built from TRBV7-2 and TRBJ1-1; tentative D call: TRBD1 (5 bases). This CDR3 contains 13 residues. V was clipped by 5 bases and J by 5 bases, with 12 bases between them. The germline V gene has CDR1 SGHTA and CDR2 FQGNSA. The CDR3 reads CASSIRQKTEAFF. Here the CDR3 DNA reads TGTGCCAGCAGCATCCGACAGAAAACTGAAGCTTTCTTT. The variable domain in full, completed from reference TRBV7-2 and TRBJ1-1, reads GAGVSQSPSNKVTEKGKDVELRCDPISGHTALYWYRQSLGQGLEFLIYFQGNSAPDKSGLPSDRFSAERTGGSVSTLTIQRTQQEDSAVYLCASSIRQKTEAFFGQGTRLTVV.